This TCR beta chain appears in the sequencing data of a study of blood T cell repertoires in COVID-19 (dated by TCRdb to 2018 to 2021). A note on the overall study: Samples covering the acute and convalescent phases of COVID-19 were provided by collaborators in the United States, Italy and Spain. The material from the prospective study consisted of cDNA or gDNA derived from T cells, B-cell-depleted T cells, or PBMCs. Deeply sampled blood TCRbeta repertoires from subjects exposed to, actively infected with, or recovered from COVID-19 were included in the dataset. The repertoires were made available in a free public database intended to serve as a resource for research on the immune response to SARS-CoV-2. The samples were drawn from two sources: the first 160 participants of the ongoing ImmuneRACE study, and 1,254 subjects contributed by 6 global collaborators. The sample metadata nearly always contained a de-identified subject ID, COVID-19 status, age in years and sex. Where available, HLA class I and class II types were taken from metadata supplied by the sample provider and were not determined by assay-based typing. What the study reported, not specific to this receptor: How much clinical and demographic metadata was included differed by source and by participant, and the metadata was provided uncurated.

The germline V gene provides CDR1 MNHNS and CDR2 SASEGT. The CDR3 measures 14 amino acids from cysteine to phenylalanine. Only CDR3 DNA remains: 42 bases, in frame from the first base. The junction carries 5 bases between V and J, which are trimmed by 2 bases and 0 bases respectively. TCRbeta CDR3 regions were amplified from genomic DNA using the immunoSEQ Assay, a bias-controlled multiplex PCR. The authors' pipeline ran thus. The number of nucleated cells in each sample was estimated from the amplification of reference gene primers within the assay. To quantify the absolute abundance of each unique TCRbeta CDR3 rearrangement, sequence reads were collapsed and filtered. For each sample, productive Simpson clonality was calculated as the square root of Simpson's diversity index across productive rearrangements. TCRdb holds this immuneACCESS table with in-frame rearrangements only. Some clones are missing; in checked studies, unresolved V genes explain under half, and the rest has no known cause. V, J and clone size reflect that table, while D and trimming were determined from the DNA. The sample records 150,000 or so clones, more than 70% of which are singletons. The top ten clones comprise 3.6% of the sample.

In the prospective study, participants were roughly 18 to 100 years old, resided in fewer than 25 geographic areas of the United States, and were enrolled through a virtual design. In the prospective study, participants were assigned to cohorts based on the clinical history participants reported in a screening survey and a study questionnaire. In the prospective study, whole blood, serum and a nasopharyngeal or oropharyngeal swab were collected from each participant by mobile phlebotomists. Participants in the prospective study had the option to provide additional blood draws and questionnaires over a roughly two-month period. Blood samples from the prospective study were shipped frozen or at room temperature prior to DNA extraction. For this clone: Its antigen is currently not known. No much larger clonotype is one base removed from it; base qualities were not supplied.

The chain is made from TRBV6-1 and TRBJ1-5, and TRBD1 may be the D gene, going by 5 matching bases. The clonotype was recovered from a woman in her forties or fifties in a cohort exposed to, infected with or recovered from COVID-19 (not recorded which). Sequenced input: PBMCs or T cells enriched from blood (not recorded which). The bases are TGTGCCAGCAGTGAACAGGGTAGCAATCAGCCCCAGCATTTT. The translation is CASSEQGSNQPQHF.